This TCR beta chain was documented in a study of T cells of healthy individuals listed by TCRdb under 2018. Many counts were recorded for this clonotype. Its antigen is not yet known. No base quality information exists; no much larger clone differs at one position. CDR1 and CDR2 are drawn from the germline V gene: MGHRA, YSYEKL. The CDR3 measures 18 amino acids from cysteine to phenylalanine. Kept here is only the CDR3 DNA, which spans 54 bases and is read in frame from base 1. The germline V and J ends show losses of 0 bases and 4 bases respectively, and no gene match explains 8 bases of the junction. Libraries came from 5' RACE. Sequencing took place on an Illumina MiSeq. TCRdb handled the public reads itself, with Q25 trimming in fastp and clone calling in MiXCR, and kept productive beta chains. Entries that share a CDR3 protein sequence are merged under the most common genes and DNA. This sample gives approximately 89,000 distinct CDR3 sequences in total; approximately 4.8% of them show up just once. About 7.5% of the sample belongs to the ten largest clones.

This TCR derives from a female donor in good health. The chain employs TRBV4-1 and TRBJ2-3; 12 bases in between match TRBD2. The CDR3 region: CASSQERLAGVPPDTQYF. The DNA reads as follows: TGCGCCAGCAGCCAAGAAAGACTAGCGGGAGTGCCCCCAGATACGCAGTATTTT.